This TCR beta chain was identified in a study of a mutant IDH1 vaccine in newly diagnosed glioma. As for time point: week 5, during vaccination. Vaccination comprised doses that each held 300 ug of mutant IDH1 20-mer peptide, plus topical imiquimod. A remark on this clone: Its antigen is still unknown.

Germline V gene lookup returns CDR1 ENHRY and CDR2 SYGVKD. The junction had 12 bases not matched to a gene; V was cut back by 6 bases and J by 2 bases. The CDR3 runs to 17 residues. Profiling relied on immunoSEQ multiplex PCR, and the TCRdb table lists in-frame clones only, not all of them. In the table there are 50,000 to 65,000 clones, 75% to 85% of which are singletons. The sequence was obtained from a man between 25 and 39 years old with glioma. This specimen was PBMCs, taken from a glioma patient whose treatment included an IDH1 peptide vaccine. The chain has TRBV10-3 and TRBJ1-3; 8 bases match TRBD1. The CDR3 loop is CAIRSGGQGSPGNTIYF. DNA of the CDR3: TGTGCCATCAGGTCCGGAGGACAGGGAAGCCCTGGAAACACCATATATTTT.